This section outlines one T cell receptor (beta chain) sequence together with its context. This specimen belongs to a study of blood T cell repertoires in COVID-19. Study processing details: How many nucleated cells were present was estimated from reference gene primer amplification. Sequencing was performed with immunoSEQ multiplex PCR; in TCRdb, only in-frame clones are kept and a portion is missing. The DNA was the basis for D and trimming; V, J and clone size are from that table. Of about 180,000 clones in the sample, about 88% are singletons; the top ten hold under 3.5%. Germline V gene data show CDR1 as SGDLS and CDR2 as YYNGEE. Trimming removed 1 base from V and 5 bases from J; junction bases left unmatched: 7. CDR3 length: 18 residues.

The V gene is TRBV9, the J gene TRBJ2-3; 16 nucleotides line up with TRBD2. The sequenced sample was peripheral blood. The clonotype originates from a woman aged 25 to 39 with active or convalescent COVID-19. The CDR3 sequence is CASSVTPGLAGGIDTQYF. The CDR3, as DNA: TGTGCCAGCAGCGTAACCCCGGGACTAGCGGGGGGGATAGATACGCAGTATTTT.